This record concerns one T cell receptor (beta chain) sequence. Its cognate antigen is unknown. This specimen belongs to a study of shared clonotypes between healthy human individuals. Study context: The donor pool was made up of a couple of women and a few men aged 18 to 49. Every donor yielded three CD4 naive, three CD4 memory, two CD8 naive and one CD8 memory plate.

Findings and limits, study-wide: Clonotypes shared by all four donors outscored non-shared clonotypes in generation probability.

Germline assignment: CDR1 MNHNY and CDR2 SVGAGI (reference sequence). The junction had 0 bases not matched to a gene; V was cut back by 2 bases and J by 2 bases. The CDR3 covers 15 residues. Methods used by the authors: As immunoSEQ supplied junction-only sequences (without quality scores), filtering differed. Profiling relied on immunoSEQ multiplex PCR, and the TCRdb table lists in-frame clones only, not all of them. V, J and clone size derive from that table, while D and trimming were established from the DNA sequence. The data show about 520,000 clones, 90% to 97% seen once. Sequencing input: naive CD4+ T cells sorted from blood. The subset: CD45RA+ positively selected. The clonotype was recovered from a woman in her twenties or thirties in good health. This rearrangement joins TRBV6-6 to TRBJ2-6, with 7 bases lining up with TRBD1. CDR3 loop: CASSYTGAGANVLTF. CDR3 nucleotide sequence: TGTGCCAGCAGTTACACAGGGGCTGGGGCCAACGTCCTGACTTTC.